These 13 T cell receptor beta chains were all obtained from the same sample, sequenced in a study of blood T cell repertoires in COVID-19. Measured with immunoSEQ multiplex PCR; TCRdb has only the in-frame clones, and not every one. Of tens of thousands of clones in the sample, about 86% are singletons; the top ten hold over 4.5%. The sample consisted of peripheral blood. The receptors stem from a man aged 40-49 years with active COVID-19.

The chain recombines TRBV5-1 with TRBJ2-4; TRBD2 agrees at 12 bases. J lost 3 bases, V lost 0 bases, and 7 bases had no gene match. The CDR3 is 18 amino acids. Germline CDR1 SGHRS, CDR2 YFSETQ. As DNA, the CDR3 is TGCGCCAGCAGCTTGGTTCGACTAGCGGGAGTGGGCAAAAACATTCAGTACTTC. This gives the protein CASSLVRLAGVGKNIQYF.

J is TRBJ2-3 and V is TRBV3-1 (or the pseudogene TRBV3-2), with D maybe TRBD2 (6 bases). Per the germline V gene, CDR1 is LGHDT and CDR2 is YNNKEL (reference sequence). V lost 4 bases, J lost 5 bases, and 19 bases lay in between. This CDR3 region has 16 residues. The CDR3, as DNA: TGTGCCAGCAGCCCGAAATCCGGCGGGACCAGAGATACGCAGTATTTT. Residues: CASSPKSGGTRDTQYF.

The V call is TRBV28, the J call TRBJ2-7; TRBD2 aligns across 11 bases. V lost 10 bases to trimming and J lost 4 bases; unmatched junction nucleotides: 18. The CDR3 covers 17 residues. CDR1 and CDR2 (germline): MDHEN, SYDVKM. The CDR3 DNA reads as TGTGCCACCAAGGTTCTGTTGTATAGGACTAGCGGGTACGAGCAGTACTTC. Translation gives CATKVLLYRTSGYEQYF.

CDR3 loop: CASSPRWLAGGTVSYNEQFF. DNA for the CDR3: TGTGCCAGCAGCCCTCGATGGCTAGCGGGAGGTACGGTCTCCTACAATGAGCAGTTCTTC. The chain has TRBV28 and TRBJ2-1; TRBD2 agrees at 11 bases. The germline gives CDR1 MDHEN, CDR2 SYDVKM. The CDR3 is made up of 20 amino acids. The junction had 16 bases not matched to a gene; V was cut back by 6 bases and J by 0 bases.

V and J are TRBV25-1 and TRBJ2-7; 8 bases map to TRBD2. CDR1 and CDR2 from the germline V gene are MGHDK and SYGVNS. The CDR3 is 15 amino acids. With 4 bases clipped from V and 5 bases from J, the junction kept 10 bases outside the gene matches. The chain's CDR3 is CASSGSGTQWNEQYF. CDR3 coding DNA: TGTGCCAGCAGTGGTAGCGGGACCCAATGGAACGAGCAGTACTTC.

The gene calls are TRBV27 and TRBJ2-2, with a possible D match to TRBD1 (6 bases). Per germline, CDR1 MNHEY and CDR2 SMNVEV (reference sequence). The CDR3 totals 16 residues. Trimming removed 3 bases from V and 0 bases from J, with 11 bases in between. The CDR3 loop reads CASSFSGAANTGELFF. The DNA of the CDR3 is TGTGCCAGCAGTTTCTCAGGGGCCGCGAACACCGGGGAGCTGTTTTTT.

The genes are TRBV9 and TRBJ1-4; D may be TRBD1 (5 bases). The CDR3 covers 14 residues. Deletions cut 0 bases from V and 6 bases from J, with 9 bases between. The V gene's germline CDR1 is SGDLS and CDR2 YYNGEE. Here the CDR3 reads CASSVGIRDEKLFF. DNA of the CDR3: TGTGCCAGCAGCGTAGGTATCAGGGATGAAAAACTGTTTTTT.

The chain joins TRBV29-1 to TRBJ2-5; maybe TRBD1 (5 bases). The CDR3 covers 15 residues. Germline values: CDR1 SQVTM, CDR2 ANQGSEA. The V and J ends lost 7 bases and 1 base respectively, with 19 bases between them. The CDR3 loop reads CSADGAGKGQETQYF. The CDR3 DNA is TGCAGCGCCGATGGGGCAGGGAAAGGCCAAGAGACCCAGTACTTC.

The chain has TRBV12-1 and TRBJ2-1; no DNA check was done on the table's D call, TRBD1. TRBV12-1 is noted as a pseudogene. The CDR3 extends over 16 amino acids. The CDR3 loop is CASSADDRDGYNEQFF. The DNA for the CDR3 is TGTGCCAGCAGCGCCGATGACAGGGATGGTTACAATGAGCAGTTCTTC.

The chain combines TRBV15 with TRBJ1-1, with D tentatively TRBD1 (5 bases). Germline CDR1 is LNHNV and CDR2 is YYDKDF (reference sequence). The CDR3 extends over 14 amino acids. The V end lost 4 bases, the J end lost 2 bases, and 11 bases lay between the germline ends. CDR3 in amino acids: CATSKIQVNTEAFF. The CDR3 nucleotides read TGTGCCACCAGCAAGATACAGGTCAACACTGAAGCTTTCTTT.

This rearrangement joins TRBV7-9 to TRBJ1-2; unclear D gene. The CDR3 extends over 13 amino acids. Germline CDR1 SEHNR, CDR2 FQNEAQ (reference sequence). The germline V and J ends were trimmed by 2 bases and 2 bases, with 6 bases remaining between them. The CDR3 here is CASSLTANYGYTF. Written as DNA, the CDR3 is TGTGCCAGCAGCTTAACAGCCAACTATGGCTACACCTTC.

The chain has TRBV5-1 and TRBJ2-7; 9 bases map to TRBD1. The CDR3 has 14 amino acids. Germline CDR1 SGHRS, CDR2 YFSETQ. V lost 2 bases, J lost 6 bases, and 6 bases stayed unmatched. DNA of the CDR3: TGCGCCAGCAGCTTCCCCGGGACAGGGCTCGAGCAGTACTTC. Translated, it gives CASSFPGTGLEQYF.

The chain employs TRBV7-9 and TRBJ2-7; D possibly corresponds to TRBD2 (5 bases). Germline CDR1 and CDR2: SEHNR and FQNEAQ (reference sequence). Trimming took 5 bases from V and 3 from J, leaving 23 bases between them. The length of the CDR3 is 17 residues. The chain's CDR3 is CASSHHLSRDPFYEQYF. CDR3 coding DNA: TGTGCCAGCAGCCATCACCTTAGCCGGGATCCCTTCTACGAGCAGTACTTC.